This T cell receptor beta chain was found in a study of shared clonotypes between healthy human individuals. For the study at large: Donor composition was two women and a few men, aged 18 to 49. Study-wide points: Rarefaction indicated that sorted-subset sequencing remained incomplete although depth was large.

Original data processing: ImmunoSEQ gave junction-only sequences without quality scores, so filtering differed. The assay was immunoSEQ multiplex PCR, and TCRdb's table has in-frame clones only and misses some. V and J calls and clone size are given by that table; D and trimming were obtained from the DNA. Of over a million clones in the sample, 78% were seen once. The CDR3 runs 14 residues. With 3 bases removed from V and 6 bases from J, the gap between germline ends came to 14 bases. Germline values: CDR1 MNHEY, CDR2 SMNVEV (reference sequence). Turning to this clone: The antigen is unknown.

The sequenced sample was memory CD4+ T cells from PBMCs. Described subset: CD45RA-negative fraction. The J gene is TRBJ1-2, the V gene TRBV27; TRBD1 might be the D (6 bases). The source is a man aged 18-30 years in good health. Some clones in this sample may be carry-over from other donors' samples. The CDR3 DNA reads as TGTGCCAGCAGTTTCTGGGGGGCGCAGAATGGCTACACCTTC. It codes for CASSFWGAQNGYTF.